A selection of T cell receptor beta chains follows, all from one sample in a study of tumor and adjacent non-tumor tissue in lung cancer. TCRdb processed the multiplex PCR reads anew with MiXCR; each CDR3 protein has one entry. The sample includes under 150,000 distinct CDR3 sequences, approximately 66% seen only once; the top ten take over 15%. Sequencing was done on a sample of lung tumor tissue. These receptors were taken from a man between 60 and 75 years old with small cell lung cancer. The conserved cysteine and the conserved F or W are not part of the CDR3 here.

J gene: TRBJ2-1
V gene: TRBV5-1
CDR3 length: 14
CDR3 protein: ASEKPGLAGVNEQF

J gene: TRBJ1-6
V gene: TRBV20-1
CDR3 length: 11
CDR3 protein: SATGHNNSPHY

J gene: TRBJ2-7
V gene: TRBV12-3/TRBV12-4
CDR3 length: 13
CDR3 protein: TSSSPQRESHEQY

J gene: TRBJ2-6
V gene: TRBV6-1
CDR3 length: 13
CDR3 protein: ASSSDRAGANVLT

J gene: TRBJ2-7
V gene: TRBV28
CDR3 length: 11
CDR3 protein: ASAGGSYVEQY

J gene: TRBJ1-1
V gene: TRBV4-1
CDR3 length: 12
CDR3 protein: ASSHNLQNTEAF

J gene: TRBJ2-2
V gene: TRBV11-3
CDR3 length: 13
CDR3 protein: ASSFYGSGTGELF

J gene: TRBJ2-1
V gene: TRBV11-2
CDR3 length: 14
CDR3 protein: ASSLGLADAYPEQF

J gene: TRBJ1-1
V gene: TRBV2
CDR3 length: 12
CDR3 protein: ASSVSRGNTEAF

J gene: TRBJ2-5
V gene: TRBV20-1
CDR3 length: 13
CDR3 protein: SASGDRGEKETQY

J gene: TRBJ2-1
V gene: TRBV12-3/TRBV12-4
CDR3 length: 13
CDR3 protein: ASSFPPISDNEQF

J gene: TRBJ2-1
V gene: TRBV29-1
CDR3 length: 12
CDR3 protein: SVAHLAGANELF

J gene: TRBJ2-1
V gene: TRBV18
CDR3 length: 10
CDR3 protein: ASSPGTGDQF

J gene: TRBJ1-1
V gene: TRBV11-2
CDR3 length: 11
CDR3 protein: ANTPGWLSEAF

J gene: TRBJ2-4
V gene: TRBV12-3/TRBV12-4
CDR3 length: 14
CDR3 protein: ASSPSGSLAKNIQY

J gene: TRBJ1-2
V gene: TRBV20-1
CDR3 length: 10
CDR3 protein: SAAGPNYGFI

J gene: TRBJ1-4
V gene: TRBV14
CDR3 length: 11
CDR3 protein: ASSRGLREKLF

J gene: TRBJ1-1
V gene: TRBV6-6
CDR3 length: 12
CDR3 protein: ASSWGQQDTEAF

J gene: TRBJ2-2
V gene: TRBV4-2
CDR3 length: 14
CDR3 protein: ASSQHTGTNTGGLF

J gene: TRBJ1-2
V gene: TRBV20-1
CDR3 length: 10
CDR3 protein: SATPLRYGYT

J gene: TRBJ2-1
V gene: TRBV5-1
CDR3 length: 13
CDR3 protein: ASSPNDPTDNEQF

J gene: TRBJ1-3
V gene: TRBV5-1
CDR3 length: 11
CDR3 protein: ASSSLAGNTIY

J gene: TRBJ1-3
V gene: TRBV20-1
CDR3 length: 12
CDR3 protein: SAKDSRSGNTIY

J gene: TRBJ2-1
V gene: TRBV6-1
CDR3 length: 14
CDR3 protein: AGHSLRGRIPSKQF

J gene: TRBJ1-3
V gene: TRBV28
CDR3 length: 12
CDR3 protein: ASIGRQSGNTIY

J gene: TRBJ2-2
V gene: TRBV6-5
CDR3 length: 13
CDR3 protein: TSSLGGRAAGELF

J gene: TRBJ2-6
V gene: TRBV29-1
CDR3 length: 14
CDR3 protein: SVEGEGGAGANVLT

J gene: TRBJ1-1
V gene: TRBV29-1
CDR3 length: 11
CDR3 protein: SSSQGLNTEAF

J gene: TRBJ1-5
V gene: TRBV20-1
CDR3 length: 11
CDR3 protein: SARETGDQPQH

J gene: TRBJ2-2
V gene: TRBV5-1
CDR3 length: 15
CDR3 protein: AINLVLGQQNTGELF

J gene: TRBJ2-5
V gene: TRBV11-2
CDR3 length: 14
CDR3 protein: SSSQSSGTGKETQY

J gene: TRBJ2-1
V gene: TRBV7-3
CDR3 length: 14
CDR3 protein: ASSKGLAGSYNEQF

J gene: TRBJ2-5
V gene: TRBV11-2
CDR3 length: 13
CDR3 protein: ASSLVAGVQETQY

J gene: TRBJ2-1
V gene: TRBV11-2
CDR3 length: 11
CDR3 protein: ASIFVLIIEQF

J gene: TRBJ2-1
V gene: TRBV4-1
CDR3 length: 14
CDR3 protein: ASSQRRRQEHNEQF

J gene: TRBJ1-1
V gene: TRBV11-1
CDR3 length: 12
CDR3 protein: ASSLDDRDIETF

J gene: TRBJ2-2
V gene: TRBV12-3/TRBV12-4
CDR3 length: 13
CDR3 protein: ASRARGFDIGELF

J gene: TRBJ2-3
V gene: TRBV7-9
CDR3 length: 14
CDR3 protein: ASSEGTAEVRYTQY

J gene: TRBJ2-6
V gene: TRBV20-1
CDR3 length: 15
CDR3 protein: SARDPRGDSGANVLT

J gene: TRBJ2-7
V gene: TRBV4-1
CDR3 length: 14
CDR3 protein: ASSQRTGTEAYEQY

J gene: TRBJ1-1
V gene: TRBV20-1
CDR3 length: 9
CDR3 protein: STRPGNEAF

J gene: TRBJ2-4
V gene: TRBV6-5
CDR3 length: 11
CDR3 protein: ASSYSPGVIQY

J gene: TRBJ2-1
V gene: TRBV10-3
CDR3 length: 12
CDR3 protein: AARSGRPGNEQF

J gene: TRBJ2-5
V gene: TRBV12-3/TRBV12-4
CDR3 length: 14
CDR3 protein: ASSPPTSGRARDQY

J gene: TRBJ1-1
V gene: TRBV11-2
CDR3 length: 13
CDR3 protein: ASSPQTGADTEAF

J gene: TRBJ2-1
V gene: TRBV5-1
CDR3 length: 14
CDR3 protein: ASSCGLALSYNEQF

J gene: TRBJ2-1
V gene: TRBV11-2
CDR3 length: 11
CDR3 protein: ASSAHQGGEQI

J gene: TRBJ2-4
V gene: TRBV11-2
CDR3 length: 15
CDR3 protein: ASSGPPGSAVKNIQY

J gene: TRBJ2-1
V gene: TRBV12-3/TRBV12-4
CDR3 length: 11
CDR3 protein: ASSLRSGNDQF

J gene: TRBJ2-5
V gene: TRBV11-2
CDR3 length: 13
CDR3 protein: VSSPTGTAGETQY

J gene: TRBJ1-1
V gene: TRBV10-3
CDR3 length: 12
CDR3 protein: AISEPGDKNEAF

J gene: TRBJ1-2
V gene: TRBV12-3/TRBV12-4
CDR3 length: 13
CDR3 protein: ASSPQDRNHYGYT

J gene: TRBJ2-5
V gene: TRBV10-3
CDR3 length: 13
CDR3 protein: AISESKLGKETQY

J gene: TRBJ2-2
V gene: TRBV11-2
CDR3 length: 14
CDR3 protein: ASSARLAGLTGELF

J gene: TRBJ2-7
V gene: TRBV20-1
CDR3 length: 11
CDR3 protein: SAGGQGLYERY

J gene: TRBJ2-2
V gene: TRBV12-3/TRBV12-4
CDR3 length: 17
CDR3 protein: ASGASGTGAYRDTGELF

J gene: TRBJ2-2
V gene: TRBV5-4
CDR3 length: 12
CDR3 protein: ASSLGSNPGELF

J gene: TRBJ2-1
V gene: TRBV6-2/TRBV6-3
CDR3 length: 12
CDR3 protein: ASSPSERYNEQF

J gene: TRBJ2-1
V gene: TRBV6-6
CDR3 length: 13
CDR3 protein: ASSRGTSGNNEQF

J gene: TRBJ2-7
V gene: TRBV11-1
CDR3 length: 10
CDR3 protein: ASGGQGREQY